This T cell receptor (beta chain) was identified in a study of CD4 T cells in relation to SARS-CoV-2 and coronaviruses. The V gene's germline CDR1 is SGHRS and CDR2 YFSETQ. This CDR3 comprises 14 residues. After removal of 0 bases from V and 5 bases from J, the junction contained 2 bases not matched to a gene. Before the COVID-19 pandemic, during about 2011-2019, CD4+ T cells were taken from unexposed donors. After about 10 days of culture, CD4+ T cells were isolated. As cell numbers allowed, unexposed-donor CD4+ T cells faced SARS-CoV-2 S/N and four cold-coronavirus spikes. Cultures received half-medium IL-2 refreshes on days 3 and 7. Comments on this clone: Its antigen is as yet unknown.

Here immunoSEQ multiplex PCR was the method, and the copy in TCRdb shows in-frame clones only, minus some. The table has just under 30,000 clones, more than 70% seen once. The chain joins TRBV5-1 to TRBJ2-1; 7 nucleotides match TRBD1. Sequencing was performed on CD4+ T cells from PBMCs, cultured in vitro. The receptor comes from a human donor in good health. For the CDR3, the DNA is TGCGCCAGCAGCTTGGTGCAGGGGGACAATGAGCAGTTCTTC. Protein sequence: CASSLVQGDNEQFF. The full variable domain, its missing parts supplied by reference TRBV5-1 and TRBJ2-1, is KAGVTQTPRYLIKTRGQQVTLSCSPISGHRSVSWYQQTPGQGLQFLFEYFSETQRNKGNFPGRFSGRQFSNSRSEMNVSTLELGDSALYLCASSLVQGDNEQFFGPGTRLTVL.